These 9 T cell receptor beta chains originate from one sample sequenced in a study of CXCR3-negative and CXCR3-positive naive CD8 T cells. Study-level findings and limits: More hydrophobic TRB CDR3s were found in CXCR3-positive naive cells than in CXCR3-negative naive cells.

UMI-labeled 5' RACE TRB cDNA libraries were prepared from the cells. TCRdb reworked the 5' RACE reads into one entry per CDR3 protein, no DNA. In all, the sample yields 95,000 to 100,000 distinct CDR3 sequences. Their antigens are not known. Material for sequencing was naive CXCR3+ CD8+ T cells from blood. Subset described: CD45RO-CCR7+CD27+CD95- naive CD8+ T cells expressing CXCR3 (TNR3+). Receptors were obtained from a human donor in good health. Some clones in this sample may be carry-over from other donors' samples.

This chain links TRBV7-9 with TRBJ2-5; TCRdb selects TRBD1, and the lack of DNA leaves this call unchecked. Per germline, CDR1 SEHNR and CDR2 FQNEAQ (reference sequence). This CDR3 has 14 residues. The CDR3 protein is CASSPGDYQETQYF.

The gene calls are TRBV19 and TRBJ2-7; lacking DNA, the TRBD1 call made by TCRdb goes unchecked. This CDR3 has 15 residues. Germline assignment: CDR1 LNHDA and CDR2 SQIVND (reference sequence). The CDR3 protein is CASSILQGALYEQYF.

The chain has TRBV9 and TRBJ2-7; TCRdb calls TRBD1, which cannot be checked without DNA. Germline CDR1 SGDLS, CDR2 YYNGEE. CDR3 length: 15 amino acids. CDR3 region: CASSGSGTGWSEQYF.

The rearrangement links TRBV6-4 to TRBJ2-1; TCRdb lists TRBD2, though no DNA is available to test this call. This CDR3 is built from 16 residues. Germline V gives CDR1 MRHNA, CDR2 SNTAGT. The CDR3 is CASSDSKGTSEDKQFF.

The chain uses TRBV7-9 and TRBJ2-3. This CDR3 region has 12 residues. CDR1 is SEHNR and CDR2 is FQNEAQ in the germline V gene (reference sequence). CDR3 loop: CASSLEVDTQYF.

This chain links TRBV5-1 with TRBJ2-5; TCRdb reports TRBD1, a call that lacks DNA to check it against. The germline CDR1 and CDR2 sequences are SGHRS and YFSETQ. The CDR3 has 16 amino acids. The CDR3 here is CASSPFPGTGAETQYF.

The rearrangement links TRBV28 to TRBJ2-1; TCRdb calls TRBD1, which cannot be checked without DNA. CDR1 is MDHEN, CDR2 SYDVKM, per germline. CDR3 length: 16 amino acids. CDR3: CASSKRDRSSYNEQFF.

The genes are TRBV10-3 and TRBJ2-3; TCRdb's D call, TRBD2, is unchecked because there is no DNA. This CDR3 has 17 amino acids. Germline CDR1 ENHRY, CDR2 SYGVKD. The CDR3 spells CAISEGASGPPADTQYF.

The J gene is TRBJ2-2, the V gene TRBV6-5; with no DNA, the TCRdb D assignment of TRBD2 cannot be verified. This CDR3 comprises 13 residues. Germline CDR1 reads MNHEY; CDR2 reads SVGAGI. The CDR3 reads CASSFSGIGELFF.